These 14 T cell receptor beta chains came from one sample sequenced in a study of shared clonotypes between healthy human individuals. Here immunoSEQ multiplex PCR was the method, and the copy in TCRdb shows in-frame clones only, minus some. The sample shows 1.5 million to 2.5 million clones, about 95% of them seen only once. CD45RO-negative cells were positively selected for CCR7, leaving out terminally differentiated effector memory CD45RA+ cells. Material: naive CD8+ T cells sorted from blood. Receptor source: a man in his late teens or twenties in good health.

This clone turned up a few times. V and J are TRBV21-1 and TRBJ1-1. TRBV21-1 is a recognized pseudogene. CDR3 size: 13 residues. The CDR3 here is CASSNSGWTEAFF. The CDR3 nucleotides are TGTGCCAGCAGCAATTCCGGATGGACTGAAGCTTTCTTT.

The chain couples TRBV7-8 to TRBJ2-7; TRBD1 agrees at 7 bases. After removal of 7 bases from V and 1 base from J, the junction contained 10 bases not matched to a gene. The length of the CDR3 is 15 residues. Germline V lookup: CDR1 SGHVS, CDR2 FQNEAQ. The CDR3 DNA reads TGTGCCAGCACCACCGGGACAGCGTTTTCCTACGAGCAGTACTTC. Translation gives CASTTGTAFSYEQYF.

The chain uses TRBV5-4 and TRBJ2-5; 9 bases are a match to TRBD2. The CDR3 spans 16 residues. V lost 4 bases and J lost 5; bases outside the gene matches: 12. Germline loops: CDR1 SGHNT, CDR2 YYREEE (reference sequence). CDR3 coding DNA: TGTGCCAGCAGCCTAGGGGAAGCGGGAGGCATGGAGACCCAGTACTTC. As protein: CASSLGEAGGMETQYF.

As to this clone: Distinct nucleotide sequences in the sample also encode this CDR3. V gene TRBV27 combines with J gene TRBJ1-1, with D unclear. The CDR3 sequence is 14 residues long. Germline values: CDR1 MNHEY, CDR2 SMNVEV (reference sequence). With 3 bases removed from V and 1 base from J, the gap between germline ends came to 9 bases. CDR3 in DNA: TGTGCCAGCAGTTTGAGACAATCGAACACTGAAGCTTTCTTT. It encodes CASSLRQSNTEAFF.

The chain joins TRBV19 to TRBJ2-2; the D is unclear. V was clipped by 10 bases and J by 0 bases, with 6 bases between them. Germline CDR1 LNHDA, CDR2 SQIVND (reference sequence). The length of the CDR3 is 12 residues. CDR3 protein: CATPSNTGELFF. The DNA of the CDR3 is TGTGCCACTCCATCGAACACCGGGGAGCTGTTTTTT.

This sequence joins TRBV6-1 and TRBJ1-2; 8 nucleotides align to TRBD1. CDR1 MNHNS and CDR2 SASEGT come from the germline V gene. The J segment lost 3 bases and the V segment lost 2 bases, leaving 5 bases of the junction unmatched. The CDR3 has 15 amino acids. The CDR3 spells CASSEFGQGDYGYTF. In DNA, the CDR3 is TGTGCCAGCAGTGAATTCGGACAGGGAGACTATGGCTACACCTTC.

The J gene is TRBJ2-2, the V gene TRBV9, with D perhaps matching TRBD1 (6 bases). The germline V gene encodes CDR1 SGDLS and CDR2 YYNGEE. V lost 5 bases and J 4 bases, leaving 9 bases between the germline ends. CDR3 size: 13 residues. The DNA of the CDR3 is TGTGCCAGCAGGGACAGCGGCACCGGGGAGCTGTTTTTT. Its translation is CASRDSGTGELFF.

The J gene is TRBJ2-7, the V gene TRBV6-1, with D tentatively TRBD2 (6 bases). Germline CDR1 MNHNS, CDR2 SASEGT. CDR3 length: 10 amino acids. Trimming left V 6 bases short and J 7 bases short, with 7 bases between. The CDR3 protein is CASRGGEQYF. CDR3 nucleotides: TGTGCCAGCAGGGGGGGAGAGCAGTACTTC.

The chain combines TRBV5-6 with TRBJ2-1; TRBD1 agrees at 8 bases. The V and J ends lost 0 bases and 10 bases, in that order; junction bases with no gene match: 6. Germline V gene sequence: CDR1 SGHDT, CDR2 YYEEEE. CDR3 length: 14 residues. This chain's CDR3 is CASSLGTGYHEQFF. CDR3 sequence (DNA): TGTGCCAGCAGCTTGGGGACAGGGTACCACGAGCAGTTCTTC.

With regard to this clone: The sample carries other DNA sequences with the same CDR3. The gene calls are TRBV28 and TRBJ2-7; D call uncertain. Germline lookup yields CDR1 MDHEN and CDR2 SYDVKM. V was pared by 6 bases and J by 3 bases, with 3 bases between. This CDR3 is 10 amino acids long. The CDR3 region has the DNA TGTGCCAGCAGCGACTACGAGCAGTACTTC. Its protein is CASSDYEQYF.

This rearrangement joins TRBV5-1 to TRBJ2-2; maybe TRBD1 (5 bases). V shed 1 base and J shed 3 bases, with 7 bases lying between them. The CDR3 covers 14 residues. CDR1 SGHRS and CDR2 YFSETQ come from the germline V gene. The CDR3 loop is CASSLSRDTGELFF. Here the CDR3 DNA reads TGCGCCAGCAGCTTGTCCAGGGACACCGGGGAGCTGTTTTTT.

The genes are TRBV9 and TRBJ1-6; perhaps TRBD1 as D (5 bases). The CDR3 has 14 amino acids. V dropped 6 bases and J dropped 7 bases, with 14 bases sitting between them. Germline V gene lookup returns CDR1 SGDLS and CDR2 YYNGEE. The CDR3 nucleotides are TGTGCCAGCACCACTTCCCGGACAAATTCACCCCTCCACTTT. This translates into CASTTSRTNSPLHF. The whole variable domain, filled in from reference TRBV9 and TRBJ1-6, reads DSGVTQTPKHLITATGQRVTLRCSPRSGDLSVYWYQQSLDQGLQFLIQYYNGEERAKGNILERFSAQQFPDLHSELNLSSLELGDSALYFCASTTSRTNSPLHFGNGTRLTVT.

The chain has TRBV28 and TRBJ1-5; D is unresolved. CDR1 MDHEN and CDR2 SYDVKM come from the germline V gene. V lost 1 base to trimming and J lost 4 bases, with 11 bases between them. The CDR3 runs 15 residues. The CDR3 DNA sequence: TGTGCCAGCAGTTTATCCCGGTACCTAAATCAGCCCCAGCATTTT. Protein sequence: CASSLSRYLNQPQHF.

V gene TRBV5-1 combines with J gene TRBJ2-3; TRBD2 agrees at 16 bases. The germline gives CDR1 SGHRS, CDR2 YFSETQ. The CDR3 contains 19 residues. The ends lost 1 base at V and 3 bases at J; junction bases unmatched: 8. The CDR3 spells CASSLPGTSGRAGTDTQYF. CDR3 nucleotides: TGCGCCAGCAGCTTGCCTGGGACTAGCGGGAGGGCCGGGACAGATACGCAGTATTTT. Supplemented by reference TRBV5-1 and TRBJ2-3, the full variable domain reads KAGVTQTPRYLIKTRGQQVTLSCSPISGHRSVSWYQQTPGQGLQFLFEYFSETQRNKGNFPGRFSGRQFSNSRSEMNVSTLELGDSALYLCASSLPGTSGRAGTDTQYFGPGTRLTVL.